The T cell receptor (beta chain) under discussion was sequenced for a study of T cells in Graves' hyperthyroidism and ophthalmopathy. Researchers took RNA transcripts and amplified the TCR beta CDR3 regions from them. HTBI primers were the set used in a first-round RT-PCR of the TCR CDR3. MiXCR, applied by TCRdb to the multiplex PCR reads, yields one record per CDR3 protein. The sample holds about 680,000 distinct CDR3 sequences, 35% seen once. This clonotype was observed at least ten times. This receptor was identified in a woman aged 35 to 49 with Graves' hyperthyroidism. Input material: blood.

The CDR3, as DNA: TGTGCCAGCAGCCCGAGACAGGTGATCTCCTACGAGCAGTACTTC. Amino acid sequence: CASSPRQVISYEQYF. V is TRBV7-2 and J is TRBJ2-7; weak D call: TRBD1 (6 bases). The CDR3 runs 15 residues. Germline CDR1 is SGHTA and CDR2 is FQGNSA. Trimming left V 5 bases short and J 0 bases short, with 14 bases between. Based on the CDR3 plus reference TRBV7-2 and TRBJ2-7, the full variable domain is GAGVSQSPSNKVTEKGKDVELRCDPISGHTALYWYRQSLGQGLEFLIYFQGNSAPDKSGLPSDRFSAERTGGSVSTLTIQRTQQEDSAVYLCASSPRQVISYEQYFGPGTRLTVT.